This entry describes one T cell receptor (beta chain). Its antigen is still unknown. These data belong to a study of T cell responses to AZD1222 COVID-19 vaccine. Study outcomes and limitations: A reported finding is that nearly half of spike-specific TCRs target unmutated variant regions.

Assay: immunoSEQ multiplex PCR; the TCRdb copy retains only in-frame clones and omits some. The sample has 190,000 or so clones; 90% to 95% are singletons. The germline CDR1 and CDR2 sequences are LGHDT and YNNKEL (reference sequence). V shed 6 bases and J 2 bases; nucleotides not matched to a gene: 8. The CDR3 extends over 15 amino acids. The clonotype originates from an adult who received the AZD1222 COVID-19 vaccine. Specimen: peripheral blood, collected 28 days after the second AZD1222 dose. This sequence joins TRBV3-1 (or the pseudogene TRBV3-2) and TRBJ2-5; 8 bases map to TRBD2. CDR3 sequence: CASRAIAGKQETQYF. The CDR3 region has the DNA TGTGCCAGCAGGGCTATAGCGGGGAAACAAGAGACCCAGTACTTC.